One TCR beta chain is described in this entry. The clone's antigen remains unknown. Qualities for individual bases were not recorded, and no much larger clone is one base off. The collaborating institutions used their own protocols to collect whole blood in K2EDTA tubes. Collaborator samples were shipped for TCRbeta analysis as frozen whole blood, isolated PBMCs, or DNA extracted from either sample type. Trimming leaves V shorter by 0 bases and J shorter by 4 bases, with the junction holding 4 bases beyond the gene matches. The CDR3 runs 15 residues from the cysteine to the phenylalanine. The CDR3 DNA has 45 bases and is translated from base 1. CDR1 and CDR2 are read off the germline V gene as MGHRA and YSYEKL. This entry comes from a study of blood T cell repertoires in COVID-19 (dated by TCRdb to the early 2020s). At the level of the whole study: Samples covering the acute and convalescent phases of COVID-19 were provided by collaborators in the United States, Italy and Spain. The prospective study material was composed of cDNA or gDNA derived from T cells, B-cell-depleted T cells, or PBMCs. Subjects who had been exposed to COVID-19, were actively infected with it, or had recovered from it provided the deeply sampled blood TCRbeta repertoires that made up the dataset. The repertoires were released in a freely available public database intended as a resource for research on the immune response to SARS-CoV-2. The samples were drawn from two sources: the first 160 participants of the ongoing ImmuneRACE study, and fewer than 1,500 subjects contributed by 6 global collaborators. The sample metadata nearly always contained a de-identified subject ID, COVID-19 status, age in years and sex. HLA class I and class II types, where available, came from metadata supplied by the sample provider rather than from assay-based typing. Overall results and qualifications from the work: The amount of clinical and demographic metadata varied by source and participant and was provided uncurated.

The immunoSEQ Assay, a bias-controlled multiplex PCR, was used to amplify TCRbeta CDR3 regions from genomic DNA. Turning to the authors' computational methods: The number of nucleated cells in each sample was estimated from the amplification of reference gene primers within the assay. To quantify the absolute abundance of each unique TCRbeta CDR3 rearrangement, sequence reads were collapsed and filtered. For each sample, productive Simpson clonality was calculated as the square root of Simpson's diversity index across productive rearrangements. The table was pulled from immuneACCESS by TCRdb, which kept in-frame rearrangements only. Such tables lose some clones; where checked, under half of the loss comes from unresolved V genes, and the rest has no known cause. Clonal size and the V and J genes are those of that table, whereas D and trimming came from the DNA. Here the sample has some 66,000 clones; about 86% occur a single time. The ten most abundant clones make up roughly 7% of the sample.

This receptor was taken from a man aged 50-60 years with active COVID-19. The sample comprised peripheral blood. The chain is assembled from TRBV4-1 and TRBJ2-3, and TRBD1 aligns with 7 junction nucleotides. The DNA sequence is TGCGCCAGCAGCCAAGACCCCACAGGGGCAGATACGCAGTATTTT. Translation gives CASSQDPTGADTQYF.